The 10 T cell receptor beta chains listed next were all sequenced from one sample in a study of CD8 T cells in Susac syndrome. cDNA came from roughly 0.47 to 1 ug RNA primed by random hexamers. TCRdb ran MiXCR on the immunoSEQ multiplex PCR reads and lists one entry per CDR3 protein. The sample contains about 210,000 distinct CDR3 sequences, 95% of which appear only once. Sequenced material: CD4+ T cells from PBMCs. Receptors were obtained from a human donor with multiple sclerosis.

The rearrangement uses TRBV7-2 and TRBJ2-3, with 11 bases identical to TRBD1. V was clipped by 4 bases and J by 6 bases; unmatched bases: 6. The CDR3 sequence is 15 residues long. CDR1 is SGHTA, CDR2 FQGNSA, per germline. The CDR3 protein is CASSSGQGAGDTQYF. The CDR3 nucleotides are TGTGCCAGCAGCTCAGGACAGGGGGCGGGGGATACGCAGTATTTT.

The chain uses TRBV30 and TRBJ1-5, with D perhaps matching TRBD1 (5 bases). CDR3 length: 18 residues. The germline CDR1 and CDR2 sequences are GTSNPN and SVGIG (reference sequence). V lost 2 bases and J lost 0, with 20 bases in between. CDR3 bases: TGTGCCTGGAGTAGGCTGGGACCGGGTTTTCGTAGCAATCAGCCCCAGCATTTT. Translation: CAWSRLGPGFRSNQPQHF.

The genes are TRBV3-1 and TRBJ2-1, with unresolved D. There are 15 residues in the CDR3. Germline lookup yields CDR1 LGHDT and CDR2 YNNKEL (reference sequence). V shed 1 base and J shed 8 bases, with 15 bases lying between them. The CDR3 region has the DNA TGTGCCAGCAGCCAAGGGGCTCGAAAAGGCGATGAGCAGTTCTTC. This gives the protein CASSQGARKGDEQFF.

This chain uses TRBV5-1 with TRBJ2-7; D remains unclear. Trimming took off 0 bases at V and 1 base at J, with 11 bases between the two ends. CDR3 length: 15 amino acids. Looked up from germline, CDR1 is SGHRS and CDR2 is YFSETQ. CDR3 protein: CASSLGHSPSYEQYF. In DNA form, the CDR3 reads TGCGCCAGCAGCTTGGGCCATAGCCCATCCTACGAGCAGTACTTC. Full variable domain (rest looked up from reference TRBV5-1 and TRBJ2-7): KAGVTQTPRYLIKTRGQQVTLSCSPISGHRSVSWYQQTPGQGLQFLFEYFSETQRNKGNFPGRFSGRQFSNSRSEMNVSTLELGDSALYLCASSLGHSPSYEQYFGPGTRLTVT.

This chain links TRBV3-1 with TRBJ1-3; perhaps TRBD1 as D (5 bases). Trimming removed 0 bases at V and 2 bases at J, with 8 bases between. CDR1 and CDR2 (germline): LGHDT, YNNKEL (reference sequence). This CDR3 has 15 amino acids. The CDR3 sequence: CASSQDQGTGNTIYF. The CDR3 DNA follows: TGTGCCAGCAGCCAAGATCAGGGAACTGGAAACACCATATATTTT.

The genes are TRBV2 and TRBJ1-5, with 7 bases fitting TRBD1. The CDR3 extends over 15 amino acids. Germline values: CDR1 SNHLY, CDR2 FYNNEI. J gave up 4 bases and V 6 bases, and 9 bases lay outside the gene matches. In DNA form, the CDR3 reads TGTGCCAGCAGAACCGCCGGGACAGCGAATCAGCCCCAGCATTTT. It specifies CASRTAGTANQPQHF.

The chain has TRBV20-1 and TRBJ2-3; D is ambiguous. CDR3 length: 13 residues. Trimming took 6 bases from V and 0 from J, leaving 10 bases between them. CDR1 and CDR2 from the germline V gene are DFQATT and SNEGSKA (reference sequence). The CDR3 reads CSAYQPSTDTQYF. The CDR3 coding sequence is TGCAGTGCCTACCAACCCAGCACAGATACGCAGTATTTT.

The rearrangement links TRBV28 to TRBJ2-1, with TRBD1 matching 10 bases. Per the germline V gene, CDR1 is MDHEN and CDR2 is SYDVKM. This CDR3 is built from 16 residues. J was trimmed by 7 bases and V by 1 base; bases with no gene match: 7. CDR3 region: CASSLLGTGARNEQFF. CDR3 coding DNA: TGTGCCAGCAGTTTATTGGGGACAGGGGCTCGGAATGAGCAGTTCTTC.

This sequence joins TRBV7-2 and TRBJ2-7; 11 bases align to TRBD2. Trimming took 5 bases from V and 2 from J; bases not matched to a gene: 5. Per the germline V gene, CDR1 is SGHTA and CDR2 is FQGNSA. The CDR3 is made up of 15 amino acids. The CDR3 sequence: CASSASSGGTYEQYF. CDR3 in DNA: TGTGCCAGCAGCGCATCTAGCGGGGGGACCTACGAGCAGTACTTC.

The chain carries TRBV4-1 and TRBJ2-5; 7 nucleotides align to TRBD1. CDR3 length equals 15 residues. CDR1 is MGHRA and CDR2 is YSYEKL in the germline V gene. The V and J ends lost 4 bases and 2 bases, in that order; junction bases with no gene match: 7. Here the CDR3 DNA reads TGCGCCAGCAGCCGACAGACAGGGACACAAGAGACCCAGTACTTC. Protein: CASSRQTGTQETQYF.